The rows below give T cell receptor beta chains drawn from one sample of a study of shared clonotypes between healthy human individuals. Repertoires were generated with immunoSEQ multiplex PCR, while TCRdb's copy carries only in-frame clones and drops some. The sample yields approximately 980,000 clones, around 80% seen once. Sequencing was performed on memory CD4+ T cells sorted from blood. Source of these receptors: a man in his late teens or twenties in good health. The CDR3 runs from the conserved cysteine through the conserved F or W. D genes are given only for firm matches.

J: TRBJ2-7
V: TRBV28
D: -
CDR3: CASTADSYNYEQYF

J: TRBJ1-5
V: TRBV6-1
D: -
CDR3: CASSEVDPNQPQHF

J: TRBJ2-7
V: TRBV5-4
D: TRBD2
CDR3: CASSVTSGGAYEQYF

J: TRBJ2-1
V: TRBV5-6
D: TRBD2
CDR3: CASRMVGSGRMNEQFF

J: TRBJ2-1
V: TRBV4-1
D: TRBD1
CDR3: CASSQVTGQRFYNEQFF

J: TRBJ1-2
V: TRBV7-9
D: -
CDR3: CASSLESGFYTF

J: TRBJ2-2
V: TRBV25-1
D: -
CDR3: CASSENSGELFF

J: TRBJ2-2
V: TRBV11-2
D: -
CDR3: CASSLVGGLYTGELFF

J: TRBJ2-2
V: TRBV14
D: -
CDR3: CASSQDVWTGELFF

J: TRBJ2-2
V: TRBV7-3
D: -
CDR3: CASSWEGSNTGELFF

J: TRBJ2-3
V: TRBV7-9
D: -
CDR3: CASSLRAGEGPSTDTQYF

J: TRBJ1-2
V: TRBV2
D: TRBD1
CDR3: CASIRDRGTGYTF

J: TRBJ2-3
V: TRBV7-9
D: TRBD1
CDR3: CASTIGGQITDTQYF

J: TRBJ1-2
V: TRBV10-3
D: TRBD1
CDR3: CAIRTGAGGYTF

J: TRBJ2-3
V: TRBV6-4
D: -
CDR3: CASRAQGGTQYF

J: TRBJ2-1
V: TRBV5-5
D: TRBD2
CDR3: CASSFGLAQDEQFF

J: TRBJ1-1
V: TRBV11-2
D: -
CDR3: CASSPRGDSWKAFF

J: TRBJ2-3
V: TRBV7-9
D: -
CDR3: CASSNIQGTDTQYF

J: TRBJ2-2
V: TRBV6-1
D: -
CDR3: CASSSTTGNTGELFF

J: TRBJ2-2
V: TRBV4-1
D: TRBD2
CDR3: CASSQPGTSSGELFF

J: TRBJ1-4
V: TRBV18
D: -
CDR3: CASSPPGNEKLFF

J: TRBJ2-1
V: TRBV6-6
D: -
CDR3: CASSTLDGSYNEQFF

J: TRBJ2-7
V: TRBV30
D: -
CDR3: CAWGTPSGQYF

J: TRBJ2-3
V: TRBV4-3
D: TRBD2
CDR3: CASSQMTTSGSTDTQYF

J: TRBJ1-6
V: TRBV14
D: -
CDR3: CASSLVRWDSPLHF